This TCR beta chain comes out of a study of T cells after yellow fever vaccination. The study, taken as a whole, reports: FACS-sorted repertoires could contain abundant clonotypes contaminating from the bulk population. Only a minor proportion of clonotypes was detected across both CD4 and CD8 compartments.

Turning to this clonotype: Antigen: not known.

In germline, CDR1 is SGHTA, CDR2 FQGNSA. The V gene end was trimmed by 7 bases and the J gene end by 10 bases; junction bases not matched to a gene: 10. The CDR3 extends over 13 amino acids. By 5'RACE template switching, TCR cDNA was produced, with a universal primer site and UMIs added in the process. Using its own MiXCR run on the 5' RACE reads, TCRdb lists one record per CDR3 protein. The sample holds a few hundred thousand distinct CDR3 sequences, around 21% seen once. The sequences come from PBMCs, collected 15 days after the yellow fever booster vaccination. This clonotype originated in a man aged 30-40 years who received the YFV17D yellow fever vaccine. The chain employs TRBV7-2 and TRBJ2-1; TRBD2 agrees at 7 bases. The CDR3 reads CASTPRLAGEQFF. As DNA, the CDR3 is TGTGCCAGCACTCCAAGACTAGCCGGGGAGCAGTTCTTC.